One sample yielded the 17 T cell receptor beta chains listed below, sequenced in a study of high-grade serous ovarian cancer treatment subgroups. Tumor tissue was taken before any definitive surgery or chemotherapy was given. Here immunoSEQ multiplex PCR was the method, and the copy in TCRdb shows in-frame clones only, minus some. The sample has approximately 5,000 clones; around 82% are singletons. Sample: tumor tissue. The receptors were gathered from a human donor with high-grade serous ovarian cancer.

The gene calls are TRBV12-5 and TRBJ2-5, with 8 bases identical to TRBD1. With the DNA end fitting TRBJ2-7 better, the J assignment may be wrong. The CDR3 length is 14 residues. Germline CDR1 and CDR2: LGHNT and FRNRAP. The chain's CDR3 is CASGTGTGYYEQYF. As DNA, the CDR3 is TGTGCTAGTGGCACCGGGACAGGATACTACGAGCAGTACTTC.

The V call is TRBV20-1, the J call TRBJ1-1; no clear D gene. Germline V gives CDR1 DFQATT, CDR2 SNEGSKA (reference sequence). The CDR3 contains 11 residues. The CDR3 nucleotides read TGCTTTGCAAGCATGAACACTGAAGCTTTCTTT. Its translation: CFASMNTEAFF.

V and J are TRBV5-5 and TRBJ1-3; 8 nucleotides match TRBD1. This CDR3 spans 15 amino acids. Germline CDR1 is SGHKS and CDR2 is YYEKEE (reference sequence). The ends lost 1 base at V and 4 bases at J; junction bases unmatched: 4. The CDR3 protein is CASSLNRGWGNTIYF. The CDR3 DNA reads TGTGCCAGCAGCTTGAACAGGGGGTGGGGAAACACCATATATTTT.

This chain uses TRBV2 with TRBJ2-7, with 9 bases aligning to TRBD1. V lost 6 bases, J lost 7 bases, and 13 bases stayed unmatched. Per germline, CDR1 SNHLY and CDR2 FYNNEI. There are 15 residues in the CDR3. CDR3 residues: CASREPGQGLWEQYF. Here the CDR3 DNA reads TGTGCCAGCAGAGAACCGGGACAGGGCCTTTGGGAGCAGTACTTC.

The chain is built from TRBV6-5 and TRBJ2-7; no clear D. Germline V gene sequence: CDR1 MNHEY, CDR2 SVGAGI. CDR3 size: 13 residues. The V and J ends lost 5 bases and 0 bases respectively, with 8 bases between them. The CDR3 nucleotides read TGTGCCAGCAGTGCCTCACTCTCCTACGAGCAGTACTTC. Residues: CASSASLSYEQYF.

The genes are TRBV19 and TRBJ2-6; TRBD1 might be the D (5 bases). Germline values: CDR1 LNHDA, CDR2 SQIVND (reference sequence). The CDR3 contains 16 residues. The V end was cut by 4 bases, the J end by 0 bases, with 10 bases between. The CDR3: CASSREGDSGANVLTF. The CDR3 DNA reads TGTGCCAGTAGTAGGGAAGGGGACTCTGGGGCCAACGTCCTGACTTTC.

The chain has TRBV7-3 and TRBJ1-1; a possible D gene is TRBD1 (6 bases). V was clipped by 4 bases and J by 4 bases, with 16 bases between them. CDR3 length equals 15 residues. Germline values: CDR1 SGHTA, CDR2 FQGTGA. The CDR3: CASSCHRVRGTEAFF. The DNA of the CDR3 is TGTGCCAGCAGCTGCCACAGGGTACGAGGCACTGAAGCTTTCTTT.

The chain has TRBV28 and TRBJ2-6; D gene uncertain. CDR1 and CDR2 from the germline V gene are MDHEN and SYDVKM. V was clipped by 5 bases and J by 5 bases, with 22 bases between them. This CDR3 region has 18 residues. CDR3 in amino acids: CASSRVYLTQSRANVLTF. The CDR3 nucleotides are TGTGCCAGCAGTCGTGTATACTTGACACAAAGTCGGGCCAACGTCCTGACTTTC. Filled out from reference TRBV28 and TRBJ2-6, the complete variable domain reads DVKVTQSSRYLVKRTGEKVFLECVQDMDHENMFWYRQDPGLGLRLIYFSYDVKMKEKGDIPEGYSVSREKKERFSLILESASTNQTSMYLCASSRVYLTQSRANVLTFGAGSRLTVL.

The chain uses TRBV5-1 and TRBJ2-1; D may match TRBD1 or TRBD2 (5 bases each). V was pared by 2 bases and J by 7 bases, with 16 bases between. CDR1 and CDR2 (germline): SGHRS, YFSETQ. CDR3 length equals 15 residues. The CDR3 bases are TGCGCCAGCAGCTTCGGGACGCTCGACACTAATGAGCAGTTCTTC. It codes for CASSFGTLDTNEQFF.

The chain uses TRBV5-1 and TRBJ2-5, with 8 bases that match TRBD1. The DNA end favors TRBJ2-7, so the J call may be wrong. The CDR3 extends over 14 amino acids. The germline CDR1 and CDR2 sequences are SGHRS and YFSETQ. CDR3 DNA: TGCGCCAGCAGCTGGGGGACAGGTTCCTACGAGCAGTACTTC. This translates into CASSWGTGSYEQYF.

The chain uses TRBV10-2 and TRBJ2-7, with 8 positions matching TRBD2. Germline V gene lookup returns CDR1 WSHSY and CDR2 SAAADI. CDR3 size: 13 residues. The trim removed 6 bases at V and 4 bases at J, leaving 5 bases unmatched. The CDR3 DNA sequence: TGCGCCAGCAGGGACAAGCGGGGGTACGAGCAGTACTTC. As protein: CASRDKRGYEQYF.

The genes are TRBV4-2 and TRBJ1-4; D is unresolved. The germline V gene encodes CDR1 LGHNA and CDR2 YNFKEQ. The CDR3 totals 14 residues. The V and J ends lost 6 bases and 7 bases respectively, with 15 bases between them. CDR3 sequence: CASRTRKPGEKLFF. The CDR3 DNA is TGTGCCAGCAGGACGAGGAAACCAGGTGAAAAACTGTTTTTT.

This chain connects TRBV19 to TRBJ1-2, with 7 bases fitting TRBD1. CDR3 length: 13 residues. Per the germline V gene, CDR1 is LNHDA and CDR2 is SQIVND (reference sequence). The trim removed 6 bases at V and 4 bases at J, leaving 5 bases unmatched. The CDR3 sequence is CASSLGTAYGYTF. The CDR3, as DNA: TGTGCCAGTAGCCTCGGGACAGCCTATGGCTACACCTTC.

This chain joins TRBV5-1 and TRBJ1-1; 9 bases fit TRBD1. V lost 4 bases, J lost 4 bases, and 8 bases stayed unmatched. Germline CDR1 and CDR2: SGHRS and YFSETQ. CDR3 length equals 15 residues. CDR3 sequence (DNA): TGCGCCAGCAGCCAACAAGGACAGGGGAGCACTGAAGCTTTCTTT. Its translation is CASSQQGQGSTEAFF.

The chain has TRBV4-1 and TRBJ2-1, with D perhaps matching TRBD2 (7 bases). The CDR3 consists of 16 residues. Germline loops: CDR1 MGHRA, CDR2 YSYEKL. V lost 3 bases and J lost 8, with 20 bases in between. This CDR3 reads CASSHIPRGGLDEQFF. CDR3 sequence (DNA): TGCGCCAGCAGCCACATACCAAGGGGGGGACTCGATGAGCAGTTCTTC.

This clone was observed once. The V and J genes are TRBV6-1 and TRBJ1-2; a weak D match, TRBD1 (6 bases). The CDR3 has 14 residues. Germline V CDR1 and CDR2: MNHNS, SASEGT. Trimming pared 6 bases from V and 7 bases from J, leaving 18 bases between. CDR3 in amino acids: CASSIGGAGAGYTF. DNA of the CDR3: TGTGCCAGCAGCATTGGGGGGGCAGGGGCTGGCTACACCTTC.

This clone is a singleton in its sample. The chain couples TRBV30 to TRBJ2-7; D may correspond to TRBD1 or TRBD2 (6 bases each). Germline values: CDR1 GTSNPN, CDR2 SVGIG (reference sequence). This CDR3 is 13 amino acids long. Trimming left V 6 bases short and J 4 bases short, with 16 bases between. The CDR3 sequence is CACSTGGGYEQYF. As DNA, the CDR3 is TGTGCCTGTTCCACAGGAGGGGGTTACGAGCAGTACTTC.